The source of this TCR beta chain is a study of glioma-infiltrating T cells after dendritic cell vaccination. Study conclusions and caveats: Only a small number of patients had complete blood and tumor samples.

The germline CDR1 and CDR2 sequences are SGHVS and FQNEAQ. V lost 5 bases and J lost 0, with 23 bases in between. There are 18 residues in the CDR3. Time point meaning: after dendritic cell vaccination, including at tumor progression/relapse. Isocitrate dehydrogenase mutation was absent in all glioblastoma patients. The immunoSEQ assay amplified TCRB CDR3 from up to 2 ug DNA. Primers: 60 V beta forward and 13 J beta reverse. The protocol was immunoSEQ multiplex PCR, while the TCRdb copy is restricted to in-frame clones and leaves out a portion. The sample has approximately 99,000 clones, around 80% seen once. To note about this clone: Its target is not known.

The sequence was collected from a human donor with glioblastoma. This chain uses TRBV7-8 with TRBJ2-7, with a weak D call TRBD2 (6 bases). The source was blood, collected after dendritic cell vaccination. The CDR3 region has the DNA TGTGCCAGCAGCGCCCGGGACTTCCCCGGGGCGTTCTCCTACGAGCAGTACTTC. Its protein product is CASSARDFPGAFSYEQYF.